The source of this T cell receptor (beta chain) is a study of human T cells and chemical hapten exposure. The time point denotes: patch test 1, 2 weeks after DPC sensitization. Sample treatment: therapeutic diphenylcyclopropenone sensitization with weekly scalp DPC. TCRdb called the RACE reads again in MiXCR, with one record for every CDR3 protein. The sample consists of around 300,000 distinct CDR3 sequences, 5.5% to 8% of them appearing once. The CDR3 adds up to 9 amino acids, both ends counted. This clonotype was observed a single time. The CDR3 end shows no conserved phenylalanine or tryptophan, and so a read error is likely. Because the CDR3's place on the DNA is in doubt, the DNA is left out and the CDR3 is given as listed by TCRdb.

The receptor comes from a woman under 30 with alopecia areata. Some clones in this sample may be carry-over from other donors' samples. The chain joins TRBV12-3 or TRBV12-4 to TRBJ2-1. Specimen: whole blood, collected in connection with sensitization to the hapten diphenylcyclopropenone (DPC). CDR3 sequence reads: CASSLALMV.